Listed below are T cell receptor beta chains from one sample, sequenced in a study of T-cell reconstitution after alpha-beta-depleted transplantation in children. TCRdb re-derived calls from the PCR reads in MiXCR, one entry per CDR3 protein. The profile shows fewer than 550,000 distinct CDR3 sequences, about 11% of them singletons. The sequences come from PBMCs from the stem cell graft donor, collected from the stem cell graft. All receptors come from a human donor who donated a stem cell graft to a child with acute myeloid leukemia. CDR3s leave out the opening cysteine and the closing phenylalanine or tryptophan. A D gene is named only where the DNA matches it firmly.

CDR3aa,j_gene,v_gene,d_gene
ASSYQGNTEAF,TRBJ1-1,TRBV6-2/TRBV6-3,.
ASSPDQLNTEAF,TRBJ1-1,TRBV6-1,.
ASSLRWTSGGQETQY,TRBJ2-5,TRBV27,TRBD2
ASKPLSGRGELF,TRBJ2-2,TRBV12-3/TRBV12-4,.
AIRETQQETQY,TRBJ2-5,TRBV10-3,.
ASSVSGLGNEQF,TRBJ2-1,TRBV9,.
ASKTGLSYEQY,TRBJ2-7,TRBV6-2/TRBV6-3,.
ASSILAGGGETQY,TRBJ2-5,TRBV2,TRBD2
ASSYSAPGAYNEQF,TRBJ2-1,TRBV6-2/TRBV6-3,.
ASAGVPDTQY,TRBJ2-3,TRBV5-8,TRBD2
ASSLGVSGQPQH,TRBJ1-5,TRBV27,.
ASSSDRQGRTEAF,TRBJ1-1,TRBV5-6,TRBD1
ATSREGGGFNEQF,TRBJ2-1,TRBV15,TRBD2
ASRSNYNEQF,TRBJ2-1,TRBV7-9,.
ASSEQGGNTGELF,TRBJ2-2,TRBV10-2,.
ATSRDRGRGQTQY,TRBJ2-5,TRBV15,TRBD1
AWSRQANTEAF,TRBJ1-1,TRBV30,.
ASSYAGGASYNEQF,TRBJ2-1,TRBV6-5,.
ASSVVPDRAEGGYT,TRBJ1-2,TRBV9,TRBD1
ASSFSQSGAHVLT,TRBJ2-6,TRBV12-3/TRBV12-4,.
ASSLWGLALNTGELF,TRBJ2-2,TRBV5-5,TRBD2
AWSVGLGLPVQY,TRBJ2-4,TRBV30,.
ASSQGGQWETQY,TRBJ2-5,TRBV4-2,.
ASSSPGQGYYGYT,TRBJ1-2,TRBV7-9,TRBD1
SATSPDAGNYGYT,TRBJ1-2,TRBV20-1,.
ACSGTGVTETQY,TRBJ2-5,TRBV6-1,TRBD1
ASSESIFREAGSPLH,TRBJ1-6,TRBV10-2,.
ASSLEF,TRBJ2-1,TRBV5-8,.
ASSYSRGRVDEQF,TRBJ2-1,TRBV11-2,TRBD1
ASSLVTDADYEQY,TRBJ2-7,TRBV7-2,.
SARIAGGSYNEQF,TRBJ2-1,TRBV20-1,TRBD2
SARDLGLAANEQF,TRBJ2-1,TRBV20-1,TRBD2
ASSAKQGISGNTIY,TRBJ1-3,TRBV11-2,TRBD1